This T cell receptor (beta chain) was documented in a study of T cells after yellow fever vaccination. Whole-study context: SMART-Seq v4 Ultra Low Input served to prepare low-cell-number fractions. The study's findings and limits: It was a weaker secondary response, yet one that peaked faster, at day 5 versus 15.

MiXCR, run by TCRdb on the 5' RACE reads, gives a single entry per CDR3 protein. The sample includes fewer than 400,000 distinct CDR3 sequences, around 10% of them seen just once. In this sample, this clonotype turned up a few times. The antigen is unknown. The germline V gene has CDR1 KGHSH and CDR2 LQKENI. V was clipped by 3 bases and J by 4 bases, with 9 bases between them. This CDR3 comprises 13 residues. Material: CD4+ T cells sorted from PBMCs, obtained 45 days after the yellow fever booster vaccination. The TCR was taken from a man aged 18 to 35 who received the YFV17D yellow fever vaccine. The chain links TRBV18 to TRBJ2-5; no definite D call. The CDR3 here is CASSPIQAETQYF. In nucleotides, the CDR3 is TGTGCCAGCTCACCGATCCAAGCAGAGACCCAGTACTTC. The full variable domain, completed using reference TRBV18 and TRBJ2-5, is NAGVMQNPRHLVRRRGQEARLRCSPMKGHSHVYWYRQLPEEGLKFMVYLQKENIIDESGMPKERFSAEFPKEGPSILRIQQVVRGDSAAYFCASSPIQAETQYFGPGTRLLVL.